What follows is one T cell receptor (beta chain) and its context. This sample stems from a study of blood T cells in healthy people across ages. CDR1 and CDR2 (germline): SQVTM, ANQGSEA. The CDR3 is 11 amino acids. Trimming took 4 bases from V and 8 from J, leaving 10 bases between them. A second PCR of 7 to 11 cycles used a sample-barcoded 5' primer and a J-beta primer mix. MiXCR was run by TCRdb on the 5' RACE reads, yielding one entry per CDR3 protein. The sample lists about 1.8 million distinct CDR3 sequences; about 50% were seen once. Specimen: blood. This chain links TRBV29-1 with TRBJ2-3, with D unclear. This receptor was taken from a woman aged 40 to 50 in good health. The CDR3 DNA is TGCAGCGTTGTGATGGCAGGTACGCAGTATTTT. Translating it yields CSVVMAGTQYF.